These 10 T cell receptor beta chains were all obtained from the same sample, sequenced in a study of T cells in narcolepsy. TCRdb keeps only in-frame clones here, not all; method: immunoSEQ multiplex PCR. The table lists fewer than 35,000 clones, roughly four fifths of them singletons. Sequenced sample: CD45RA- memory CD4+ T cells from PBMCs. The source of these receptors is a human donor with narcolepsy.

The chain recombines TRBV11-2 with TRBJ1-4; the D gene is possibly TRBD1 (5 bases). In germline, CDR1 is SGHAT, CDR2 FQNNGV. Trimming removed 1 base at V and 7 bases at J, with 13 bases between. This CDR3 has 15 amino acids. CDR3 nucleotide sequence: TGTGCCAGCAGCTTAGGAGACAGTCGGAGTGAAAAACTGTTTTTT. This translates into CASSLGDSRSEKLFF.

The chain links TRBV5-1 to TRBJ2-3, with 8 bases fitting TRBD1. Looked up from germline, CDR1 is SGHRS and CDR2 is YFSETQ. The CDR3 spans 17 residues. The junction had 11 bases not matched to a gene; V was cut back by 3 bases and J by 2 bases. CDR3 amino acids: CASSSLGTGGVTDTQYF. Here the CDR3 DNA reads TGCGCCAGCAGCTCTTTAGGGACAGGTGGGGTCACAGATACGCAGTATTTT.

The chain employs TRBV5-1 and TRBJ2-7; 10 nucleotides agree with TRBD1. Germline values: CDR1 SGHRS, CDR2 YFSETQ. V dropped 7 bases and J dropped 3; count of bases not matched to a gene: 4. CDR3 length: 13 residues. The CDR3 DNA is TGCGCCAGCTCGGGACAGGGGTTCTACGAGCAGTACTTC. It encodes CASSGQGFYEQYF.

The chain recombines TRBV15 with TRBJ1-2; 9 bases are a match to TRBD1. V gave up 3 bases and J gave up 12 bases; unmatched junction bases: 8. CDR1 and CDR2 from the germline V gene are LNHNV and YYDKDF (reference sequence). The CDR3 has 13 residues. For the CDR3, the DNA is TGTGCCACCAGCAGGGACTCTGGGACAGGGAACACCTTC. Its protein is CATSRDSGTGNTF.

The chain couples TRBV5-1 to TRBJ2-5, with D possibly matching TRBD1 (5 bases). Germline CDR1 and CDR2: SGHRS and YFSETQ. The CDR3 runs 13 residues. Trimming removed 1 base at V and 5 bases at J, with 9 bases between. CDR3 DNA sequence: TGCGCCAGCAGCTTGAGGGGTGGGGAGACCCAGTACTTC. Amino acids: CASSLRGGETQYF. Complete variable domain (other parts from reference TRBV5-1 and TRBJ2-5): KAGVTQTPRYLIKTRGQQVTLSCSPISGHRSVSWYQQTPGQGLQFLFEYFSETQRNKGNFPGRFSGRQFSNSRSEMNVSTLELGDSALYLCASSLRGGETQYFGPGTRLLVL.

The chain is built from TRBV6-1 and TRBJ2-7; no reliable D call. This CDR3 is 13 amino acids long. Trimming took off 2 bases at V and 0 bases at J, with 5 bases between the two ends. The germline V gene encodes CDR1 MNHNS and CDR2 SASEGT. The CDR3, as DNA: TGTGCCAGCAGTGAACTGCCCTCCTACGAGCAGTACTTC. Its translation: CASSELPSYEQYF.

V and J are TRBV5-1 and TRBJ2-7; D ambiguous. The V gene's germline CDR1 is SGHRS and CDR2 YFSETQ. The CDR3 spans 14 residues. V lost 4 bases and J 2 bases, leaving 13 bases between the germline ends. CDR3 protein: CASSPLGGTYEQYF. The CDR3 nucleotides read TGCGCCAGCAGCCCCTTGGGTGGGACCTACGAGCAGTACTTC.

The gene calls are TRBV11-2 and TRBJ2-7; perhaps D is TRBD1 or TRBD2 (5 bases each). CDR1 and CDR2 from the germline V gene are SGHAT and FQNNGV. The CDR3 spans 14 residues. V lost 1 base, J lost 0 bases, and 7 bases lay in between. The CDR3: CASSLAGLSYEQYF. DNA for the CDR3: TGTGCCAGCAGCTTAGCGGGGCTCTCCTACGAGCAGTACTTC.

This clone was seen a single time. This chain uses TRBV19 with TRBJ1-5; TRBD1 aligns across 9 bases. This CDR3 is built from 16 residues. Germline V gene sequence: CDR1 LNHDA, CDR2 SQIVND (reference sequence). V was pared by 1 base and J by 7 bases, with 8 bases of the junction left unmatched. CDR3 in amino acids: CASSIGLQGARQPQHF. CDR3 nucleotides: TGTGCCAGTAGTATAGGCCTACAGGGGGCCAGGCAGCCCCAGCATTTT.

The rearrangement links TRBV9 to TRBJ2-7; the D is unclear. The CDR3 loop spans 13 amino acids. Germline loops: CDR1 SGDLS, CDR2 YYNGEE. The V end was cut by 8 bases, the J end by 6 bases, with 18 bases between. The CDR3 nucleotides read TGTGCCAGGATCCACTGGACCTTTATCGAGCAGTACTTC. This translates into CARIHWTFIEQYF.